The clone carrying this T cell receptor beta chain was seen repeatedly, ten times or more. The antigen is undetermined. The sequenced fragment ends 3 residues before the CDR3 boundary, so the rest is inferred from the germline J gene. Libraries were prepared by immunoSEQ multiplex PCR; TCRdb keeps only in-frame clonotypes and omits some of them. The sample has fewer than 55,000 clones, none seen only once; the top ten hold approximately 2%. Trimming took 5 bases from V and 2 from J; bases not matched to a gene: 17. This CDR3 spans 17 amino acids. Germline V lookup: CDR1 GTSNPN, CDR2 SVGIG (reference sequence). This specimen belongs to a study of T cell clonality in common variable immunodeficiency. Study results and limitations: Shared TCRbeta clones were fewer between CVID subjects than controls. The cause of increased CVID clonality remains unclear without subpopulation sequencing. Patient heterogeneity in the CVID cohort limited correlations between repertoire features and clinical complications.

This TCR was sampled from a person aged 18-69 years in good health. The chain links TRBV30 to TRBJ1-1, with 7 positions matching TRBD1. Sequencing was performed on peripheral blood mononuclear cells. The covered CDR3 bases are TGTGCCTGGGAGGGACAGATGGATTCCCACCCTAACACTGAA. Its translation is CAWEGQMDSHPNTE. The CDR3 in full is CAWEGQMDSHPNTEAFF.